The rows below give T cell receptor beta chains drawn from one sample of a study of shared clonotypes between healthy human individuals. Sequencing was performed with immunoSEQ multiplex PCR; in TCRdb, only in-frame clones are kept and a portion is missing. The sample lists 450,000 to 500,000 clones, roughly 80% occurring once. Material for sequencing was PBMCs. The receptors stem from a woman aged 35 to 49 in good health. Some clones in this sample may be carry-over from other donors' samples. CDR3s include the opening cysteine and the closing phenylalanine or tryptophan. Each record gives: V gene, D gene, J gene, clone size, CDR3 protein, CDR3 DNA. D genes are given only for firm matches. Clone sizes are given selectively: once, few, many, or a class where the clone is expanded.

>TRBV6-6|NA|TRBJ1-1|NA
CASSPGGAITEAFF
TGTGCCAGCAGCCCGGGAGGGGCGATCACTGAAGCTTTCTTT
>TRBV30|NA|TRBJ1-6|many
CAWSVSEDSPLHF
TGTGCCTGGAGTGTAAGTGAGGATTCACCCCTCCACTTT
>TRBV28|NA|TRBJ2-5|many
CASSSRDEGETQYF
TGTGCCAGCAGTTCCCGAGACGAAGGAGAGACCCAGTACTTC
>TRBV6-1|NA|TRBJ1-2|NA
CAISESAGAHGYTF
TGTGCCATCAGTGAGTCGGCGGGGGCTCATGGCTACACCTTC
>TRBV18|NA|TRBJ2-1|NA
CASSPLPLGTEQFF
TGTGCCAGCTCACCCCTCCCCCTAGGCACTGAGCAGTTCTTC
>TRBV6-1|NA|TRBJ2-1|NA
CASFYGRDYNEQFF
TGTGCCAGTTTTTACGGGCGGGACTACAATGAGCAGTTCTTC
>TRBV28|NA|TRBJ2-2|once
CASSSPGGTGELFF
TGTGCCAGCAGTTCCCCAGGTGGTACCGGGGAGCTGTTTTTT
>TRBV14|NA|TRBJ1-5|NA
CASSQDWGPQPQHF
TGTGCCAGCAGCCAAGATTGGGGGCCTCAGCCCCAGCATTTT
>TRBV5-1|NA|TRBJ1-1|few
CASKFVVQNTEAFF
TGCGCCAGCAAATTTGTGGTCCAGAACACTGAAGCTTTCTTT
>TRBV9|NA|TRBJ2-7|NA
CASSQWDIDEQYF
TGTGCCAGCAGCCAATGGGACATCGACGAGCAGTACTTC
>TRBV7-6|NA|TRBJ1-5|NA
CASSLAPSNQPQHF
TGTGCCAGCAGCTTAGCGCCAAGCAATCAGCCCCAGCATTTT
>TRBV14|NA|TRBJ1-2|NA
CASSQGLQTGYTF
TGTGCCAGCAGCCAAGGTCTCCAGACGGGCTACACCTTC
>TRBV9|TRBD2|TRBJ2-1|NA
CASSARGEPYNEQFF
TGTGCCAGCAGCGCCCGGGGGGAACCCTACAATGAGCAGTTCTTC
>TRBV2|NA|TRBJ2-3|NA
CASSTNGVATDTQYF
TGTGCCAGCAGCACTAATGGGGTGGCCACAGATACGCAGTATTTT
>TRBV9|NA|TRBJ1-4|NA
CASSKDGEKLFF
TGTGCCAGCAGCAAAGACGGTGAAAAACTGTTTTTT
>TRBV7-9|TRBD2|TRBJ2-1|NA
CASSLISGRGNNEQFF
TGTGCCAGCAGCTTAATTAGCGGGAGAGGTAACAATGAGCAGTTCTTC
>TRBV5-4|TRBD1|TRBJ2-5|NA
CASSRTGLETQYF
TGTGCCAGCAGCCGGACAGGGTTGGAGACCCAGTACTTC
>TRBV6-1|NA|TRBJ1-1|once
CASKFSSGTEAFF
TGTGCCAGCAAATTCTCATCGGGCACTGAAGCTTTCTTT
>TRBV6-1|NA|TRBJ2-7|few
CASRTPAYEQYF
TGTGCCAGCAGAACCCCTGCTTACGAGCAGTACTTC
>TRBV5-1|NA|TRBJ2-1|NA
CASSLVSVYNEQFF
TGCGCCAGCAGCTTGGTGTCAGTGTACAATGAGCAGTTCTTC
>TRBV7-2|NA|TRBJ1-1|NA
CASSFWGNTEAFF
TGTGCCAGCAGCTTTTGGGGGAACACTGAAGCTTTCTTT
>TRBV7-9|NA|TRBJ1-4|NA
CASSLARGVIRNEKLFF
TGTGCCAGCAGCTTAGCGCGGGGGGTAATTCGTAATGAAAAACTGTTTTTT
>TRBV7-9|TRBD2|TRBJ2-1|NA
CASSSSGSNYNEQFF
TGTGCCAGCAGCAGTAGCGGGAGTAACTACAATGAGCAGTTCTTC
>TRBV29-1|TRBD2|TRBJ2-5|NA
CSAETWSSGGRETQYF
TGCAGCGCAGAGACTTGGTCGAGCGGGGGGAGAGAGACCCAGTACTTC
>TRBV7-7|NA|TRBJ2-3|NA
CASSIGTAGTDTQYF
TGTGCTAGCAGCATTGGTACAGCGGGCACAGATACGCAGTATTTT
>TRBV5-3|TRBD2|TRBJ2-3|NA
CARSFDSSGRKSDTQYF
TGTGCCAGAAGCTTTGATTCGAGCGGGAGAAAGTCAGATACGCAGTATTTT
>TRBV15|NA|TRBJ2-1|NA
CATRLDSYHEQFF
TGTGCCACCAGGCTAGACAGTTATCATGAGCAGTTCTTC
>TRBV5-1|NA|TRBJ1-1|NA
CASSLDRDNMNTEAFF
TGCGCCAGCAGCTTGGACAGGGATAACATGAACACTGAAGCTTTCTTT
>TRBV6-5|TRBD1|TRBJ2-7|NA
CASSYSRGQEQYF
TGTGCCAGCAGTTACTCGAGGGGACAGGAGCAGTACTTC
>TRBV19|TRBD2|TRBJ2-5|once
CASSTGLAGQETQYF
TGTGCCAGTAGTACGGGACTAGCGGGCCAAGAGACCCAGTACTTC
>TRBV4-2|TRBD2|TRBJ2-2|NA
CASSQRRGTSGMITGELFF
TGTGCCAGCAGCCAAAGAAGGGGGACTAGCGGGATGATCACCGGGGAGCTGTTTTTT
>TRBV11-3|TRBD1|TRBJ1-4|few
CASSGDRGEKLFF
TGTGCCAGCAGCGGCGACAGGGGTGAAAAACTGTTTTTT
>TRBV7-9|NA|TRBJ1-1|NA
CASSLPGDVAEAFF
TGTGCCAGCAGCTTGCCGGGGGATGTCGCTGAAGCTTTCTTT
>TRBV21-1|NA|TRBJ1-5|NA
CASSNPGREGVPPQHF
TGTGCCAGCAGCAATCCGGGCAGGGAGGGGGTCCCGCCCCAGCATTTT
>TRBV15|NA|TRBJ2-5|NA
CATSRGLQETQYF
TGTGCCACCAGCAGAGGCCTACAAGAGACCCAGTACTTC
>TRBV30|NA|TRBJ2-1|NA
CAWSVSAAGQFF
TGTGCCTGGAGTGTCTCTGCGGCAGGGCAGTTCTTC
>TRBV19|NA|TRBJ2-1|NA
CASSVSITYNEQFF
TGTGCCAGTAGTGTCTCCATAACCTACAATGAGCAGTTCTTC
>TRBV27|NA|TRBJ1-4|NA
CASIRANEKLFF
TGTGCCAGCATTCGGGCGAATGAAAAACTGTTTTTT
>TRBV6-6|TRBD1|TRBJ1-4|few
CASSYSTGGVEKLFF
TGTGCCAGCAGTTACTCGACAGGGGGAGTGGAAAAACTGTTTTTT
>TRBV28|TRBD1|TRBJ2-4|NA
CASSLTGTGQNIQYF
TGTGCCAGCAGCCTCACCGGGACAGGGCAAAACATTCAGTACTTC
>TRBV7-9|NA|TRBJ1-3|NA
CASSHSPPVGNTIYF
TGTGCCAGCAGCCATTCTCCCCCAGTTGGAAACACCATATATTTT
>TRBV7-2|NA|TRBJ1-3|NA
CASSLEPGTPSGNTIYF
TGTGCCAGCAGCTTAGAGCCCGGGACACCCTCTGGAAACACCATATATTTT
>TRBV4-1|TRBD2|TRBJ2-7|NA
CASSQERLAGSYEQYF
TGCGCCAGCAGCCAAGAAAGACTAGCGGGATCCTACGAGCAGTACTTC
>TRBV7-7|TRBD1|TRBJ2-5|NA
CASSLTGTGEETQYF
TGTGCCAGCAGCCTAACCGGGACAGGTGAAGAGACCCAGTACTTC
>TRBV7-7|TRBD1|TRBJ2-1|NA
CASSPRQGANEQFF
TGTGCCAGCAGCCCCCGACAGGGGGCAAATGAGCAGTTCTTC
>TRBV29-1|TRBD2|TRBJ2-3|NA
CSVQSGGYTDTQYF
TGCAGCGTCCAATCGGGAGGGTACACAGATACGCAGTATTTT
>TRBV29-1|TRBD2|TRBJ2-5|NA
CSVELAGMEQYF
TGCAGCGTTGAGCTAGCGGGAATGGAGCAGTACTTC
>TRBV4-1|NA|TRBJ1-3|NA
CASSQDRSSGNTIYF
TGTGCCAGCAGCCAAGACAGGAGCTCTGGAAACACCATATATTTT
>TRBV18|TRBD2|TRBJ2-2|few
CASSQGLVGTGELFF
TGTGCCAGCTCGCAGGGACTAGTGGGCACCGGGGAGCTGTTTTTT
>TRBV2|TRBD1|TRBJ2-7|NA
CASSEQLGTGGSEQYF
TGTGCCAGCAGTGAACAGTTGGGGACAGGGGGCTCCGAGCAGTACTTC
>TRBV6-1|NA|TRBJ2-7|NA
CASSEITYEQYF
TGTGCCAGCAGTGAGATTACCTACGAGCAGTACTTC
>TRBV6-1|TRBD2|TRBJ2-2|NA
CACRLAGFPGELFF
TGTGCCTGTCGATTAGCGGGATTCCCCGGGGAGCTGTTTTTT